Below, 27 T cell receptor beta chains from the same sample are listed, as sequenced in a study of blood T cell repertoires in COVID-19. Assay used: immunoSEQ multiplex PCR; TCRdb lists only in-frame clones, some missing. The sample holds 200,000 to 250,000 clones; roughly 84% are singletons and the top ten take about 20%. The sample was peripheral blood. The source is a man between 25 and 39 years old with active or convalescent COVID-19.

The chain joins TRBV11-2 to TRBJ1-1; a possible D gene is TRBD1 (6 bases). There are 16 residues in the CDR3. V lost 7 bases, J lost 3 bases, and 21 bases lay in between. Germline V gene lookup returns CDR1 SGHAT and CDR2 FQNNGV. The CDR3 spells CASTKTGGLGDTEAFF. CDR3 DNA: TGTGCCAGCACGAAGACAGGCGGGTTGGGGGACACTGAAGCTTTCTTT.

The rearrangement uses TRBV30 and TRBJ1-1; D gene unclear. From germline, CDR1 is GTSNPN and CDR2 SVGIG (reference sequence). The CDR3 extends over 12 amino acids. V lost 3 bases and J lost 10, with 15 bases in between. The DNA of the CDR3 is TGTGCCTGGAGCCTGGTTGGAAGGAGAGCTTTCTTT. It yields the protein CAWSLVGRRAFF. The full variable domain, rest sourced from reference TRBV30 and TRBJ1-1, is SQTIHQWPATLVQPVGSPLSLECTVEGTSNPNLYWYRQAAGRGLQLLFYSVGIGQISSEVPQNLSASRPQDRQFILSSKKLLLSDSGFYLCAWSLVGRRAFFGQGTRLTVV.

The chain joins TRBV4-1 to TRBJ1-6, with 7 positions matching TRBD1. Germline loops: CDR1 MGHRA, CDR2 YSYEKL. The trim removed 1 base at V and 7 bases at J, leaving 10 bases unmatched. The CDR3 has 17 amino acids. This CDR3 is CASSQGSLGTENSPLHF. In DNA, the CDR3 is TGCGCCAGCAGCCAAGGAAGTCTTGGGACAGAGAATTCACCCCTCCACTTT.

A few counts support this clone. The rearrangement uses TRBV19 and TRBJ2-1; D is possibly TRBD2 (5 bases). The ends were cut back, 7 bases at V and 7 bases at J, with 17 bases in the middle. CDR1 LNHDA and CDR2 SQIVND come from the germline V gene (reference sequence). The CDR3 consists of 14 residues. CDR3 loop: CASTAAGGRNEQFF. The CDR3 DNA follows: TGTGCCAGTACCGCCGCGGGTGGAAGGAATGAGCAGTTCTTC. The full variable domain, in which reference TRBV19 and TRBJ2-1 provide the parts outside the CDR3, is DGGITQSPKYLFRKEGQNVTLSCEQNLNHDAMYWYRQDPGQGLRLIYYSQIVNDFQKGDIAEGYSVSREKKESFPLTVTSAQKNPTAFYLCASTAAGGRNEQFFGPGTRLTVL.

The chain recombines TRBV7-2 with TRBJ1-3, with D possibly being TRBD1 (6 bases). This CDR3 is 13 amino acids long. Germline V gives CDR1 SGHTA, CDR2 FQGNSA. The ends were cut back, 5 bases at V and 4 bases at J, with 9 bases in the middle. The CDR3 region is CASSDGQGNTIYF. The CDR3 nucleotides read TGTGCCAGCAGCGACGGACAGGGAAACACCATATATTTT.

The chain couples TRBV19 to TRBJ2-2; 11 nucleotides match TRBD1. CDR1 is LNHDA, CDR2 SQIVND, per germline (reference sequence). This CDR3 is 16 amino acids long. Losses at the gene ends were 8 bases for V and 9 bases for J; bases not matched to a gene: 14. CDR3 DNA: TGTGCCAGTTCCCGGGACAGGGGGGCCGGAGGTAGGGAGCTGTTTTTT. Its translation: CASSRDRGAGGRELFF.

The chain employs TRBV6-5 and TRBJ2-3; 9 nucleotides align to TRBD2. Germline V lookup: CDR1 MNHEY, CDR2 SVGAGI. The trim removed 6 bases at V and 6 bases at J, leaving 4 bases unmatched. The CDR3 runs to 13 residues. As DNA, the CDR3 is TGTGCCAGCAGATTAGCGGGAGCGGATACGCAGTATTTT. Protein sequence: CASRLAGADTQYF.

This clone has a handful of counts. V is TRBV14 and J is TRBJ1-2, with D hard to call. Trimming pared 0 bases from V and 8 bases from J, leaving 16 bases between. Germline CDR1 is SGHDN and CDR2 is FVKESK. This CDR3 is built from 15 residues. CDR3 bases: TGTGCCAGCAGCCAAGATTCGGGTAGGACTCGGGGCTACACCTTC. Residues: CASSQDSGRTRGYTF.

This chain links TRBV6-2 or TRBV6-3 with TRBJ2-7, with TRBD1 matching over 7 bases. Per germline, CDR1 MNHEY and CDR2 SVGEGT. This CDR3 comprises 17 residues. Trimming removed 3 bases from V and 3 bases from J; junction bases left unmatched: 14. CDR3 protein: CASSYPFEGAGFYEQYF. The CDR3, as DNA: TGTGCCAGCAGTTATCCGTTCGAGGGGGCGGGTTTCTACGAGCAGTACTTC.

V gene TRBV19 combines with J gene TRBJ2-6; 8 bases agree with TRBD1. The V and J ends lost 7 bases and 4 bases, in that order; junction bases with no gene match: 6. From germline, CDR1 is LNHDA and CDR2 SQIVND (reference sequence). CDR3 size: 15 residues. DNA of the CDR3: TGTGCCAGTACCAGACAGGGGTACGGGGCCAACGTCCTGACTTTC. This encodes CASTRQGYGANVLTF.

The V call is TRBV6-2 or TRBV6-3, the J call TRBJ2-1, with TRBD2 as a possible D gene (5 bases). The V and J ends lost 2 bases and 0 bases respectively, with 11 bases between them. The CDR3 spans 16 residues. Germline assignment: CDR1 MNHEY and CDR2 SVGEGT. CDR3 loop: CASSYTRYSSYNEQFF. The CDR3 region has the DNA TGTGCCAGCAGTTACACTAGGTACAGCTCCTACAATGAGCAGTTCTTC.

The chain employs TRBV9 and TRBJ1-1, with D hard to call. Germline V lookup: CDR1 SGDLS, CDR2 YYNGEE. The CDR3 contains 13 residues. Trimming removed 4 bases from V and 3 bases from J, with 10 bases in between. The CDR3 DNA is TGTGCCAGCAGCCCCCAGAGGCACACTGAAGCTTTCTTT. Amino acid sequence: CASSPQRHTEAFF.

The chain employs TRBV4-1 and TRBJ1-1; 8 bases line up with TRBD1. Trimming at V came to 4 bases and at J to 1 base, leaving 5 bases not matched to a gene. This CDR3 has 15 amino acids. CDR1 and CDR2 (germline): MGHRA, YSYEKL. CDR3 nucleotide sequence: TGCGCCAGCAGCCTTAAGACAGGGGCGAACACTGAAGCTTTCTTT. Translated: CASSLKTGANTEAFF.

The genes are TRBV6-6 and TRBJ1-3; D is unclear. CDR3 length: 16 residues. V was shortened by 7 bases and J by 0 bases, with 16 bases between the two germline ends. Germline CDR1 MNHNY, CDR2 SVGAGI (reference sequence). CDR3 region: CASTREGSLSGNTIYF. The DNA for the CDR3 is TGTGCCAGCACCCGAGAGGGTTCCCTCTCTGGAAACACCATATATTTT.

This chain connects TRBV4-1 to TRBJ2-1; the D is unclear. Per the germline V gene, CDR1 is MGHRA and CDR2 is YSYEKL. V lost 0 bases and J 10 bases, leaving 13 bases between the germline ends. The CDR3 consists of 14 residues. CDR3 loop: CASSQDAWVGEQFF. The CDR3 DNA reads TGCGCCAGCAGCCAAGACGCATGGGTGGGCGAGCAGTTCTTC.

The V call is TRBV5-4, the J call TRBJ1-2, with D unresolved. The CDR3 runs to 15 residues. Germline CDR1 and CDR2: SGHNT and YYREEE (reference sequence). V was trimmed by 1 base and J by 4 bases, leaving 14 bases between them. CDR3 in amino acids: CASSLSPGSAYGYTF. CDR3 nucleotides: TGTGCCAGCAGCTTGTCTCCGGGGTCTGCCTATGGCTACACCTTC.

The genes are TRBV3-1 (or the pseudogene TRBV3-2) and TRBJ2-3; D remains ambiguous. The germline V gene has CDR1 LGHDT and CDR2 YNNKEL (reference sequence). Trimming stripped 0 bases from V and 0 bases from J, with 10 bases between. The CDR3 extends over 16 amino acids. CDR3 sequence: CASSQDKLSSTDTQYF. The CDR3 DNA reads TGTGCCAGCAGCCAAGATAAGCTATCTAGCACAGATACGCAGTATTTT.

The rearrangement links TRBV27 to TRBJ1-1, with D possibly matching TRBD1 (6 bases). Per germline, CDR1 MNHEY and CDR2 SMNVEV (reference sequence). V was pared by 2 bases and J by 7 bases, with 14 bases between. The CDR3 sequence is 14 residues long. CDR3 residues: CASSLASGVREAFF. Written as DNA, the CDR3 is TGTGCCAGCAGTTTAGCATCAGGGGTGCGTGAAGCTTTCTTT.

This clone was detected once. J is TRBJ1-3 and V is TRBV5-6; D may be TRBD1 (5 bases). The CDR3 is made up of 17 amino acids. Trimming pared 4 bases from V and 0 bases from J, leaving 17 bases between. From germline, CDR1 is SGHDT and CDR2 YYEEEE. The CDR3 protein is CASSLLPGLVSGNTIYF. The CDR3 region has the DNA TGTGCCAGCAGCCTTTTACCGGGACTGGTCTCTGGAAACACCATATATTTT. The variable domain in full, completed from reference TRBV5-6 and TRBJ1-3, reads DAGVTQSPTHLIKTRGQQVTLRCSPKSGHDTVSWYQQALGQGPQFIFQYYEEEERQRGNFPDRFSGHQFPNYSSELNVNALLLGDSALYLCASSLLPGLVSGNTIYFGEGSWLTVV.

The rearrangement joins TRBV19 to TRBJ2-3, with a possible D match to TRBD2 (5 bases). Trimming took 0 bases from V and 1 from J, leaving 8 bases between them. CDR3 length: 15 amino acids. Germline V lookup: CDR1 LNHDA, CDR2 SQIVND (reference sequence). This CDR3 is CASSIDGGRTDTQYF. The CDR3 DNA reads TGTGCCAGTAGTATAGACGGCGGGCGCACAGATACGCAGTATTTT.

The chain recombines TRBV5-1 with TRBJ1-6, with D perhaps matching TRBD1 (5 bases). CDR1 and CDR2 from the germline V gene are SGHRS and YFSETQ. The V end was cut by 0 bases, the J end by 9 bases, with 16 bases between. The CDR3 runs 16 residues. DNA for the CDR3: TGCGCCAGCAGCTTGGAGGGGCAGGGTACATCTTCACCCCTCCACTTT. Translation: CASSLEGQGTSSPLHF. Filled out from reference TRBV5-1 and TRBJ1-6, the complete variable domain reads KAGVTQTPRYLIKTRGQQVTLSCSPISGHRSVSWYQQTPGQGLQFLFEYFSETQRNKGNFPGRFSGRQFSNSRSEMNVSTLELGDSALYLCASSLEGQGTSSPLHFGNGTRLTVT.

The chain employs TRBV9 and TRBJ1-1; 10 nucleotides line up with TRBD1. CDR3 size: 15 residues. V gave up 4 bases and J gave up 1 base; unmatched junction bases: 4. Per germline, CDR1 SGDLS and CDR2 YYNGEE. The DNA of the CDR3 is TGTGCCAGCAGCCCCCGACAGGGGGCGAACACTGAAGCTTTCTTT. It yields the protein CASSPRQGANTEAFF.

The chain uses TRBV9 and TRBJ2-2; TRBD1 matches 8 bases. The CDR3 spans 15 residues. With 2 bases clipped from V and 0 bases from J, the junction kept 0 bases outside the gene matches. CDR1 is SGDLS and CDR2 is YYNGEE in the germline V gene. The CDR3 nucleotides read TGTGCCAGCAGCGTGGGACAGGCGAACACCGGGGAGCTGTTTTTT. Its translation: CASSVGQANTGELFF.

CDR3 residues: CASSSRRGAGTDTQYF. The CDR3 region has the DNA TGTGCCAGCAGTTCTCGGCGGGGTGCAGGGACAGATACGCAGTATTTT. The V call is TRBV27, the J call TRBJ2-3; D may be TRBD2 (6 bases). V lost 4 bases to trimming and J lost 3 bases, with 17 bases between them. CDR1 and CDR2 (germline): MNHEY, SMNVEV (reference sequence). The CDR3 consists of 16 residues.

The chain links TRBV9 to TRBJ2-2; 9 bases line up with TRBD1. Per the germline V gene, CDR1 is SGDLS and CDR2 is YYNGEE. V dropped 4 bases and J dropped 4; count of bases not matched to a gene: 5. The CDR3 is 15 residues long. CDR3: CASSKQGASTGELFF. The CDR3 DNA sequence: TGTGCCAGCAGCAAACAGGGGGCTAGCACCGGGGAGCTGTTTTTT.

The chain combines TRBV5-6 with TRBJ1-3; D remains unclear. This CDR3 comprises 12 residues. The ends were cut back, 4 bases at V and 3 bases at J, with 5 bases in the middle. Germline loops: CDR1 SGHDT, CDR2 YYEEEE. The DNA for the CDR3 is TGTGCCAGCAGCCTAATTGGAAACACCATATATTTT. Protein: CASSLIGNTIYF.

The chain has TRBV10-3 and TRBJ1-1, with 9 bases identical to TRBD1. This CDR3 is built from 13 residues. Germline V gene sequence: CDR1 ENHRY, CDR2 SYGVKD. V lost 5 bases, J lost 7 bases, and 5 bases stayed unmatched. This CDR3 is CAISRTGDGEAFF. The CDR3, as DNA: TGTGCCATCAGTCGGACAGGGGATGGTGAAGCTTTCTTT.